These T cell receptor beta chains were read from a single sample in a study of cytomegalovirus exposure and HLA in healthy donors. Profiling relied on immunoSEQ multiplex PCR, and the TCRdb table lists in-frame clones only, not all of them. This listing includes about 130,000 clones. Sequencing used PBMCs. These TCRs come from a young man in good health and CMV-seronegative. Each CDR3 is given with its conserved first and last residue. Fields, in order: J gene, V gene, D gene, CDR3 protein, CDR3 DNA. A D gene is named only where the DNA matches it firmly.

>TRBJ1-5|TRBV18|TRBD1
CASSNRDRGGDQPQHF
TGTGCCAGCTCAAACCGGGACAGGGGAGGTGATCAGCCCCAGCATTTT
>TRBJ1-5|TRBV25-1|-
CASSESGNQPQHF
TGTGCCAGCAGTGAATCAGGCAATCAGCCCCAGCATTTT
>TRBJ2-1|TRBV29-1|TRBD1
CSSGQGVYNEQFF
TGCAGCTCCGGACAGGGGGTTTACAATGAGCAGTTCTTC
>TRBJ1-1|TRBV28|-
CASSPDRTEAFF
TGTGCCAGCAGTCCCGACAGAACTGAAGCTTTCTTT
>TRBJ2-7|TRBV5-1|TRBD1
CASSYWDSPYEQYF
TGCGCCAGCAGCTACTGGGACAGTCCCTACGAGCAGTACTTC
>TRBJ2-7|TRBV11-2|-
CASSLRTDRTYEQYF
TGTGCCAGCAGCCTCCGGACAGATAGAACCTACGAGCAGTACTTC
>TRBJ2-2|TRBV7-3|TRBD2
CASSRRGTSGGAGGELFF
TGTGCCAGCAGCCGCCGCGGGACTAGCGGGGGGGCCGGCGGGGAGCTGTTTTTT
>TRBJ1-1|TRBV7-9|-
CASSLVQSVMEAFF
TGTGCCAGCAGCTTAGTACAGTCGGTTATGGAAGCTTTCTTT
>TRBJ2-2|TRBV19|-
CASSPGQNTGELFF
TGTGCCAGTAGCCCGGGACAAAACACCGGGGAGCTGTTTTTT
>TRBJ2-5|TRBV7-3|TRBD1
CASSFLPQGAGETQYF
TGTGCCAGCAGCTTCTTACCCCAGGGGGCCGGTGAGACCCAGTACTTC
>TRBJ2-7|TRBV5-6|TRBD2
CASSTPFLAGYEQYF
TGTGCCAGCAGCACCCCTTTTTTAGCGGGGTACGAGCAGTACTTC
>TRBJ1-1|TRBV5-4|TRBD1
CASSWDRNTEAFF
TGTGCCAGCAGCTGGGACAGGAACACTGAAGCTTTCTTT
>TRBJ2-1|TRBV28|TRBD2
CASSLLSLAGVPNEQFF
TGTGCCAGCAGTTTGCTTTCACTAGCGGGAGTTCCCAATGAGCAGTTCTTC
>TRBJ2-3|TRBV29-1|TRBD2
CSAGDYKLTDTQYF
TGCAGCGCTGGGGACTACAAACTCACAGATACGCAGTATTTT
>TRBJ2-1|TRBV15|TRBD2
CATSRGGLAGENEQFF
TGTGCCACCAGCAGAGGGGGACTAGCGGGAGAAAATGAGCAGTTCTTC
>TRBJ2-2|TRBV4-1|TRBD2
CASSQLGLADTGELFF
TGCGCCAGCAGCCAACTTGGACTAGCTGACACCGGGGAGCTGTTTTTT
>TRBJ2-2|TRBV7-9|-
CASRLGQNTGELFF
TGTGCCAGCAGGCTGGGACAAAACACCGGGGAGCTGTTTTTT
>TRBJ1-2|TRBV4-3|-
CASSQDLGGARRYGYTF
TGCGCCAGCAGCCAAGATCTCGGGGGGGCAAGGAGGTATGGCTACACCTTC
>TRBJ1-5|TRBV28|-
CASSDIIQSQHF
TGTGCCAGCAGTGACATTATCCAGTCCCAGCATTTT
>TRBJ2-3|TRBV9|TRBD2
CASSQYSGGAEDTQYF
TGTGCCAGCAGTCAATATAGCGGGGGGGCCGAAGATACGCAGTATTTT
>TRBJ1-1|TRBV4-3|-
CASSHDRSEAFF
TGCGCCAGCAGCCATGATCGGTCTGAAGCTTTCTTT
>TRBJ2-5|TRBV7-9|-
CASSLTGGETQYF
TGTGCCAGCAGCTTGACAGGCGGGGAGACCCAGTACTTC
>TRBJ1-5|TRBV4-1|-
CASSQAGPGNQPQHF
TGCGCCAGCAGCCAAGCAGGGCCGGGCAATCAGCCCCAGCATTTT
>TRBJ1-1|TRBV7-2|-
CASSLSVQDTEAFF
TGTGCCAGCAGCTTAAGCGTACAGGACACTGAAGCTTTCTTT
>TRBJ2-5|TRBV7-9|TRBD2
CASSPPSGSGGIETQYF
TGTGCCAGCAGCCCCCCGTCGGGTAGCGGGGGAATAGAGACCCAGTACTTC
>TRBJ2-3|TRBV29-1|-
CSVVAGATDTQYF
TGCAGCGTTGTAGCAGGGGCAACAGATACGCAGTATTTT
>TRBJ1-6|TRBV11-2|-
CASSRGQSSYNSPLHF
TGTGCCAGCAGCCGAGGACAGAGCTCCTATAATTCACCCCTCCACTTT
>TRBJ1-6|TRBV27|-
CASSLSYDSPLHF
TGTGCCAGCAGTTTATCTTATGATTCACCCCTCCACTTT